This T cell receptor (beta chain) stems from a study of blood T cells in healthy people across ages. The table lists this clonotype with a few counts. The CDR3 contains 15 residues. The V end lost 6 bases, the J end lost 3 bases, and 18 bases lay between the germline ends. Germline lookup yields CDR1 DFQATT and CDR2 SNEGSKA (reference sequence). Together with a sample-barcoded 5' primer, a J-beta primer mix was included in a second PCR lasting roughly 6 to 12 cycles. Via MiXCR, TCRdb re-called the 5' RACE reads, giving one row per CDR3 protein. The table shows around 800,000 distinct CDR3 sequences, with about 53% occurring only once.

The chain is built from TRBV20-1 and TRBJ2-4; D is unclear. The TCR sequence derives from an elderly man in good health. The sample was blood. CDR3 amino acids: CSASLLEPSKNIQYF. CDR3 nucleotide sequence: TGCAGTGCAAGTCTGTTGGAACCAAGCAAAAACATTCAGTACTTC.